The clone carrying this T cell receptor (beta chain) has a handful of counts. Mouse gene names apply. The CDR3 end is not reached by the read, which stops 1 residue before it; the germline J gene fills it in. The sample is drawn from a study of tissue T cells after allogeneic stem cell transplantation. Time point meaning: mouse harvest day 14 after allogeneic transplant. Tail vein injection delivered 10^7 T-cell-depleted bone marrow cells and 10^6 splenic CD5+ T cells. Between the trimmed V and J ends, which lost 4 bases and 0 bases, there was a span of 10 bases. This CDR3 has 14 residues. The germline V gene encodes CDR1 KGHPV and CDR2 FQNQEV (reference sequence). The protocol was immunoSEQ multiplex PCR, while the TCRdb copy is restricted to in-frame clones and leaves out a portion. The sample carries over 3,500 clones, 45% recorded once.

What was sequenced was gut tissue. The sequence came from a female BALB/c mouse given C57BL/6 T cells with graft-versus-host disease after an allogeneic hematopoietic cell transplant. The chain combines TRBV26 with TRBJ2-7, with D tentatively TRBD1 or TRBD2 (5 bases each). The sequenced part of the CDR3 DNA is TGTGCCAGCAGTCAAGGGGCCAGCTCCTATGAACAGTAC. This encodes CASSQGASSYEQY. The complete CDR3 reads CASSQGASSYEQYF.